The 13 T cell receptor beta chains in this list originate from one sample, sequenced in a study of OX40 agonist ivuxolimab in advanced cancers. Repertoires were generated with immunoSEQ multiplex PCR, while TCRdb's copy carries only in-frame clones and drops some. The sample includes tens of thousands of clones, just under 75% of them seen just once. This sample comprised CD4+ or CD8+ T cells sorted from blood, obtained in a trial of the OX40 agonist ivuxolimab. Receptors were obtained from an adult with an advanced solid tumor such as melanoma, head and neck, liver or kidney cancer.

This clone was detected only a few times. The V call is TRBV7-2, the J call TRBJ2-2, with a weak D call TRBD1 (6 bases). V was cut by 1 base and J by 7 bases, with 13 bases left in between. Germline CDR1 and CDR2: SGHTA and FQGNSA. The CDR3 spans 15 residues. The CDR3 DNA follows: TGTGCCAGCAGCTTAGGTTGGGGGCAGGACGGGGAGCTGTTTTTT. Protein sequence: CASSLGWGQDGELFF.

This clone is a singleton in its sample. The genes are TRBV6-7 and TRBJ2-2; possibly TRBD2 for D (7 bases). TRBV6-7 is labeled an ORF, and its function is uncertain. There are 16 residues in the CDR3. Trimming shortened V by 4 bases and J by 2 bases, and 14 bases separated the two germline ends. In DNA, the CDR3 is TGTGCCAGCAGTTTCCCTGGGGGGGCTAACACCGGGGAGCTGTTTTTT. Amino acids: CASSFPGGANTGELFF.

The rearrangement links TRBV7-6 to TRBJ1-3, with TRBD1 identical over 8 bases. The CDR3 spans 14 residues. J gave up 4 bases and V 3 bases, and 2 bases lay outside the gene matches. Germline CDR1 and CDR2: SGHVS and FNYEAQ. The CDR3 reads CASSLTGVGNTIYF. The CDR3 region has the DNA TGTGCCAGCAGCTTGACAGGGGTCGGAAACACCATATATTTT.

The gene calls are TRBV2 and TRBJ1-3; D is uncertain. Trimming left V 2 bases short and J 3 bases short, with 8 bases between. Germline lookup yields CDR1 SNHLY and CDR2 FYNNEI. CDR3 length equals 14 residues. CDR3 sequence reads: CASSERGHGNTIYF. The CDR3 nucleotides read TGTGCCAGCAGTGAACGAGGGCATGGAAACACCATATATTTT.

This clone was recorded a few times. The gene calls are TRBV5-1 and TRBJ2-7, with 13 bases identical to TRBD2. The trim removed 3 bases at V and 3 bases at J, leaving 3 bases unmatched. Per the germline V gene, CDR1 is SGHRS and CDR2 is YFSETQ. The CDR3 covers 15 residues. The CDR3 loop is CASSSGTSGDYEQYF. DNA for the CDR3: TGCGCCAGCAGCTCTGGGACTAGCGGGGACTACGAGCAGTACTTC.

V gene TRBV5-1 combines with J gene TRBJ1-1, with TRBD1 as a possible D gene (6 bases). Germline V gene sequence: CDR1 SGHRS, CDR2 YFSETQ. V was trimmed by 6 bases and J by 0 bases, leaving 15 bases between them. The CDR3 is 15 amino acids. The CDR3 DNA sequence: TGCGCCAGCACCGGCAACAGGGCTCTGAACACTGAAGCTTTCTTT. Protein: CASTGNRALNTEAFF.

This chain joins TRBV5-6 and TRBJ2-6; TRBD1 aligns across 8 bases. The V segment lost 4 bases and the J segment 0 bases; nucleotides outside the gene matches: 6. Germline V lookup: CDR1 SGHDT, CDR2 YYEEEE. The CDR3 totals 17 residues. The CDR3 sequence: CASSADRVTSGANVLTF. The CDR3 DNA sequence: TGTGCCAGCAGCGCGGACAGGGTGACCTCTGGGGCCAACGTCCTGACTTTC.

The chain is built from TRBV5-5 and TRBJ2-1; D gene ambiguous. V dropped 0 bases and J dropped 2 bases, with 9 bases sitting between them. CDR1 and CDR2 (germline): SGHKS, YYEKEE (reference sequence). This CDR3 has 15 residues. The CDR3 nucleotides are TGTGCCAGCAGCTTGGGGCCGGACCCCTACAATGAGCAGTTCTTC. Translating gives CASSLGPDPYNEQFF. Full variable domain (missing parts from reference TRBV5-5 and TRBJ2-1): DAGVTQSPTHLIKTRGQQVTLRCSPISGHKSVSWYQQVLGQGPQFIFQYYEKEERGRGNFPDRFSARQFPNYSSELNVNALLLGDSALYLCASSLGPDPYNEQFFGPGTRLTVL.

CDR3 in DNA: TGTGCCAGCAGCAAAATCCGCGTCGTTGGTAATCAGCCCCAGCATTTT. Translation gives CASSKIRVVGNQPQHF. The chain is built from TRBV21-1 and TRBJ1-5. TRBV21-1 is marked as a pseudogene. CDR3 size: 16 residues.

V usage is TRBV7-8 and J usage is TRBJ2-1, with TRBD2 as a possible D gene (6 bases). The germline V and J ends were trimmed by 5 bases and 10 bases, with 18 bases remaining between them. Germline V gives CDR1 SGHVS, CDR2 FQNEAQ. The CDR3 consists of 14 residues. The CDR3 reads CASSAKTRVREQFF. The CDR3 region has the DNA TGTGCCAGCAGCGCAAAGACTAGAGTACGGGAGCAGTTCTTC. Supplemented by reference TRBV7-8 and TRBJ2-1, the full variable domain reads GAGVSQSPRYKVAKRGQDVALRCDPISGHVSLFWYQQALGQGPEFLTYFQNEAQLDKSGLPSDRFFAERPEGSVSTLKIQRTQQEDSAVYLCASSAKTRVREQFFGPGTRLTVL.

J is TRBJ2-3 and V is TRBV6-1; TRBD1 matches 7 bases. With V trimmed by 4 bases and J by 4 bases, 8 bases remained unmatched. Germline V gene lookup returns CDR1 MNHNS and CDR2 SASEGT. The CDR3 is 15 amino acids. CDR3 DNA sequence: TGTGCCAGCAGTGTCAAGGGGGCTGGGGCAGATACGCAGTATTTT. Translation gives CASSVKGAGADTQYF.

V is TRBV30 and J is TRBJ1-1; D is ambiguous. CDR1 is GTSNPN, CDR2 SVGIG, per germline (reference sequence). The CDR3 consists of 12 residues. The V end was cut by 4 bases, the J end by 10 bases, with 16 bases between. The CDR3 bases are TGTGCCTGGAAAAGAGAAGGGAGGGCAGCTTTCTTT. This codes for CAWKREGRAAFF.

The V call is TRBV5-1, the J call TRBJ2-3; D remains ambiguous. The CDR3 runs to 15 residues. From germline, CDR1 is SGHRS and CDR2 YFSETQ. With 4 bases removed from V and 3 bases from J, the gap between germline ends came to 15 bases. The CDR3 sequence: CASSLPSAETDTQYF. Written as DNA, the CDR3 is TGCGCCAGCAGCCTCCCGTCGGCAGAGACAGATACGCAGTATTTT.